These 25 T cell receptor delta chains originate from one sample sequenced in a study of γδ T cells in repeated Plasmodium falciparum infection. TCRdb fed the multiplex PCR reads into CATT to redo clone calling. Counted here are tens of thousands of delta-chain clones, roughly 0.9% occurring once; the ten biggest clones make up more than 9%. Vgamma9/Vdelta2+ and Vdelta2-negative gammadelta T cells were flow-sorted from PBMC for bulk sequencing. Sequenced material: gamma-delta T cells from blood. The receptors derive from a pool of human donors (malaria-infected and uninfected, not separated).

As concerns this clone: The protein given by TCRdb reflects a much larger clone and differs at residue 7 from this DNA's translation, likely from a read error; the protein shown is the DNA's translation. The rearrangement uses TRDV2 and TRDJ3; D is unclear. Germline CDR1 and CDR2: GEAIGNYY and EKD. Trimming stripped 0 bases from V and 0 bases from J, with 11 bases between. This CDR3 spans 18 amino acids. The CDR3 region has the DNA TGTGCCTGTGACACCATCAGGGCTGTCTCCTGGGACACCCGACAGATGTTTTTC. It is translated as CACDTIRAVSWDTRQMFF.

As to this clone: The protein given by TCRdb reflects a much larger clone and differs at residue 8 from this DNA's translation, likely from a read error; the protein shown is the DNA's translation. This chain joins TRDV1 and TRDJ1, with 9 bases identical to TRDD3. Per the germline V gene, CDR1 is TSWWSYY and CDR2 is QGS. The CDR3 runs to 25 residues. J gave up 0 bases and V 2 bases, and 31 bases lay outside the gene matches. The chain's CDR3 is CALGERVPGFGPPVLGDPYTDKLIF. The CDR3 region has the DNA TGTGCTCTTGGGGAAAGGGTTCCGGGTTTCGGTCCTCCCGTACTGGGGGACCCCTACACCGATAAACTCATCTTT.

Comments on this clone: TCRdb records a much larger clone's protein for this DNA, with a difference at residue 8 that likely arises from a read error; the protein given is the translation of the DNA. The rearrangement links TRDV2 to TRDJ1; 7 positions match TRDD3. TCRdb offers no J gene call, so here the DNA was matched to germline to obtain one. The V and J ends lost 0 bases and 0 bases, in that order; junction bases with no gene match: 12. Looked up from germline, CDR1 is GEAIGNYY and CDR2 is EKD. CDR3 length: 18 residues. CDR3 nucleotide sequence: TGTGCCTGTGACACCCCAGGACAGGGGGATCTGTACACCGATAAACTCATCTTT. This gives the protein CACDTPGQGDLYTDKLIF.

Note on this clone: The protein that TCRdb holds for this DNA derives from a much larger clone and differs from the translated DNA at residue 3, which likely indicates a read error; the protein shown here is translated from the DNA. The V gene was identified as TRDV3, while no J gene was called; TRDD3 was called by the table and not checked on the DNA. The length of the CDR3 is 19 residues. CDR1 is TVYSNPD and CDR2 is GDNSRS in the germline V gene (reference sequence). In DNA form, the CDR3 reads TGTGCCCTCTACCTGGCCTTCCCTCCATCTTTTGGGGGATACGCAAGCGGCATCTTT. Amino acids: CALYLAFPPSFGGYASGIF.

Concerning this clone itself: TCRdb's protein for this DNA is that of a much larger clone and differs from the translation at residue 6, likely a read error; the protein shown is the DNA translation. This sequence joins TRDV2 and TRDJ3; 10 bases agree with TRDD3. The J gene is absent in TCRdb and was assigned here via DNA matching to germline. After removal of 0 bases from V and 0 bases from J, the junction contained 16 bases not matched to a gene. The V gene's germline CDR1 is GEAIGNYY and CDR2 EKD. This CDR3 has 23 amino acids. The CDR3 coding sequence is TGTGCCTGTGACACCGTACTGGGGGATCCTAATCAAGAGAGCTCCTGGGACACCCGACAGATGTTTTTC. As protein: CACDTVLGDPNQESSWDTRQMFF.

This clone was found a few times. TCRdb lists the protein of a much larger clone for this DNA, which differs at residue 7, so this is likely a read error; the protein given here is translated from the DNA itself. This rearrangement joins TRDV1 to TRDJ1; 13 bases align to TRDD3. TCRdb leaves out the J gene; it was filled in here by matching the DNA to germline. Germline trimming cut 6 bases from V and 1 base from J; bases unmatched to any gene: 23. CDR1 TSWWSYY and CDR2 QGS come from the germline V gene. The CDR3 is 22 amino acids. This CDR3 is CALGNGTPTGGYEWFRTDKLIF. In DNA form, the CDR3 reads TGTGCTCTTGGAAACGGGACCCCTACTGGGGGATACGAGTGGTTCCGCACCGATAAACTCATCTTT.

Comments on this clone: A far bigger clonotype differs at one base, so this is likely a read error. The same CDR3 can be traced to other DNA sequences in this sample. V usage is TRDV2 and J usage is TRDJ1; a possible D gene is TRDD3 (5 bases). The J gene, missing from TCRdb, was assigned here through DNA to germline matching. V was trimmed by 0 bases and J by 0 bases, leaving 19 bases between them. The CDR3 runs 18 residues. CDR1 is GEAIGNYY, CDR2 EKD, per germline. The CDR3 DNA sequence: TGTGCCTGTGACACCCTAACTGGAGGATTGTCCTACACCGATAAACTCATCTTT. Translating it yields CACDTLTGGLSYTDKLIF.

With regard to this clone: TCRdb lists the protein of a much larger clone for this DNA, which differs at residue 7, so this is likely a read error; the protein given here is translated from the DNA itself. The rearrangement uses TRDV2 and TRDJ1; 13 bases are a match to TRDD3. In the absence of a J gene in TCRdb, the DNA was matched to germline to assign it here. Trimming took 0 bases from V and 0 from J; bases not matched to a gene: 9. The CDR3 sequence is 19 residues long. Germline V gene sequence: CDR1 GEAIGNYY, CDR2 EKD. The CDR3 nucleotides read TGTGCCTGTGACACCTTAATACTGGGGGATACGGGACACACCGATAAACTCATCTTT. This codes for CACDTLILGDTGHTDKLIF.

Ten or more counts support this clone. The chain employs TRDV2 and TRDJ1; D is undetermined. CDR3 length: 13 residues. The germline gives CDR1 GEAIGNYY, CDR2 EKD. Trimming removed 3 bases at V and 0 bases at J, with 7 bases between. The CDR3 loop reads CACDAIYTDKLIF. Written as DNA, the CDR3 is TGTGCCTGTGACGCCATATACACCGATAAACTCATCTTT.

The sample holds a few counts of this clone. A far larger clone is one nucleotide away, so this likely arose from a read error. Other DNA sequences in this sample translate to the same CDR3. J is TRDJ1 and V is TRDV2, with 10 bases that match TRDD3. Here the J gene was assigned by germline matching of the DNA, as TCRdb has none. Unmatched junction bases numbered 12, after V lost 3 bases and J lost 0 bases. This CDR3 contains 18 residues. Germline CDR1 reads GEAIGNYY; CDR2 reads EKD. The CDR3 DNA reads as TGTGCCTGTGACCCAGCGTCACTGGGGGATCCTCACACCGATAAACTCATCTTT. It specifies CACDPASLGDPHTDKLIF.

Relative to its sample, this clone is medium-sized. This sample also contains other DNA sequences that code for the same CDR3. This chain links TRDV1 with TRDJ1; D gene ambiguous. The CDR3 runs to 12 residues. Trimming took 1 base from V and 3 from J, leaving 3 bases between them. The germline V gene encodes CDR1 TSWWSYY and CDR2 QGS. CDR3 sequence: CALGEQPDKLIF. The CDR3 DNA is TGTGCTCTTGGGGAACAACCCGATAAACTCATCTTT.

Comment on this clone: TCRdb attributes to this sequence the protein of a much larger clone, which differs from the DNA translation at residue 24; a read error is likely, and the protein displayed is translated from the DNA. The V gene corresponds to TRDV1; no J gene was called; the table's TRDD3 call for D was not verified on the DNA. Germline V lookup: CDR1 TSWWSYY, CDR2 QGS. The CDR3 runs to 26 residues. The CDR3 sequence: CALGELVPILPLLGDNEGAGTDKFIF. CDR3 DNA sequence: TGTGCTCTTGGGGAACTGGTCCCAATCCTTCCCTTACTGGGGGATAATGAGGGTGCGGGCACCGATAAATTCATCTTT.

Concerning this clone: The TCRdb protein, from a much larger clone, departs from this DNA's translation at residue 6, likely by read error; the protein shown derives from the DNA. The CDR3 reads CALGATLSLRRGTGDKLIF. CDR3 in DNA: TGTGCTCTTGGGGCGACCCTCAGCCTGCGCCGGGGGACGGGCGATAAACTCATCTTT. The chain carries TRDV1 and TRDJ1; tentative D call: TRDD3 (6 bases). The CDR3 extends over 19 amino acids. The germline gives CDR1 TSWWSYY, CDR2 QGS. V shed 4 bases and J shed 4 bases, with 28 bases lying between them.

About this clone: The protein held in TCRdb is that of a much larger clone and does not match this DNA's translation at residue 6, likely because of a read error; the protein shown is translated from the DNA. The chain carries TRDV1 and TRDJ1; D uncertain. The CDR3 length is 19 residues. The germline CDR1 and CDR2 sequences are TSWWSYY and QGS. Trimming cost V 2 bases and J 4 bases, with 26 bases left between them. CDR3 DNA: TGTGCTCTTGGGGAAGTCGGAAAATGGTGGGCCTCCCGGGACGATAAACTCATCTTT. Protein product: CALGEVGKWWASRDDKLIF.

A word on this clone: TCRdb shows a much larger clone's protein in place of this DNA's translation, and the two differ at residue 18, likely through a read error; the protein shown is translated from the DNA. V and J are TRDV2 and TRDJ1, with D possibly being TRDD3 (7 bases). TCRdb supplies no J gene; here it was assigned by aligning the nucleotide sequence to germline. The CDR3 is made up of 21 amino acids. Per germline, CDR1 GEAIGNYY and CDR2 EKD. This CDR3 reads CACDSLPRTNWGFHPTDELIF. In DNA form, the CDR3 reads TGTGCCTGTGATAGCCTTCCGCGGACCAACTGGGGTTTTCACCCCACCGATGAACTCATCTTT.

This clone was seen a few times. This probably arose from a read error, given a far larger clone one base away. The sample has other DNA sequences that encode this CDR3 too. The gene calls are TRDV1 and TRDJ1; TRDD3 matches 8 bases. The J gene was not available in TCRdb and was assigned here by matching the DNA to germline segments. CDR1 is TSWWSYY and CDR2 is QGS in the germline V gene. This CDR3 has 19 residues. CDR3 amino acids: CALGDLYHYRGGYTDKLIF. For the CDR3, the DNA is TGTGCTCTCGGGGACCTCTACCACTACCGTGGGGGATACACCGATAAACTCATCTTT.

This clone was seen a handful of times. TCRdb's protein, taken from a much larger clone, differs from this DNA's translation at residue 18, likely owing to a read error; the protein displayed comes from the DNA. The chain employs TRDV1 and TRDJ1, with 12 bases identical to TRDD3. Since TCRdb gives no J gene, matching the DNA to germline was used here to assign it. Looked up from germline, CDR1 is TSWWSYY and CDR2 is QGS. Trimming cost V 0 bases and J 3 bases; bases outside gene matches: 23. The CDR3 runs 23 residues. The CDR3 region has the DNA TGTGCTCTTGGGGAACTTTGGCCCGACTGGGGGATACAGGTCCGCACTTACGCCGATAAACTCATCTTT. This encodes CALGELWPDWGIQVRTYADKLIF.

In this sample, this clone turned up a few times. TCRdb assigns this DNA the protein of a much larger clone, which departs from its translation at residue 18; this likely reflects a read error, and the protein shown comes from translating the DNA. This chain links TRDV1 with TRDJ1, with 10 bases lining up with TRDD3. TCRdb is silent on the J gene; assignment here came from matching the DNA to germline. The CDR3 has 21 amino acids. Germline loops: CDR1 TSWWSYY, CDR2 QGS. The chain's CDR3 is CALGELVPPRGWGIHTDRLIF. CDR3 in DNA: TGTGCTCTTGGGGAACTTGTACCCCCCCGGGGATGGGGGATACACACCGATAGACTCATCTTT.

For this clone: This likely traces to a read error, being one base from a far larger clone. CDR3 nucleotide sequence: TGTGCTCTTGGGGAGCCTCCCGACACATTACTGGGGGACACCGATAAACTCATCTTT. Encoded protein: CALGEPPDTLLGDTDKLIF. J is TRDJ1 and V is TRDV1, with 8 bases identical to TRDD3. TCRdb is silent on the J gene; assignment here came from matching the DNA to germline. Germline CDR1 and CDR2: TSWWSYY and QGS. The CDR3 is made up of 19 amino acids. J gave up 0 bases and V 3 bases, and 15 bases lay outside the gene matches.

This clone was observed a few times. The TCRdb record carries a much larger clone's protein, which differs from this DNA's translation at residue 7; a read error is the likely cause, and the protein listed here is the DNA translation. The CDR3 sequence is CACDPLAGGYASFTDKLIF. CDR3 nucleotides: TGTGCCTGTGACCCTTTGGCTGGGGGATACGCGTCTTTCACCGATAAACTCATCTTT. The chain joins TRDV2 to TRDJ1, with 12 positions matching TRDD3. In the absence of a J gene in TCRdb, the DNA was matched to germline to assign it here. The germline V gene has CDR1 GEAIGNYY and CDR2 EKD. CDR3 length: 19 amino acids. V dropped 3 bases and J dropped 1; count of bases not matched to a gene: 14.

Details on this clone: The protein TCRdb gives is from a much larger clone and does not agree with this DNA's translation at residue 15, likely a read error; the protein shown here comes from the DNA. The chain couples TRDV1 to TRDJ1; 10 nucleotides match TRDD3. CDR3 length equals 22 residues. The ends lost 3 bases at V and 2 bases at J; junction bases unmatched: 24. CDR1 TSWWSYY and CDR2 QGS come from the germline V gene. The CDR3: CALGDLILQLLLGDSGTDKLIF. The CDR3 DNA is TGTGCTCTTGGGGACCTTATCCTTCAACTTCTACTGGGGGATTCGGGGACCGATAAACTCATCTTT.

In this sample, this clone is medium-sized. Within the sample, other DNA sequences also encode this same CDR3. The chain combines TRDV2 with TRDJ1; 7 positions match TRDD3. V shed 1 base and J 2 bases; nucleotides not matched to a gene: 6. The germline V gene encodes CDR1 GEAIGNYY and CDR2 EKD. This CDR3 is built from 15 residues. Here the CDR3 DNA reads TGTGCCTGTGACACAGTGGGGATAAGTACCGATAAACTCATCTTT. Translating gives CACDTVGISTDKLIF.

Worth noting for this clone: The protein TCRdb lists belongs to a much larger clone and differs from this DNA's translation at residue 6, which points to a read error; the protein shown is made from the DNA. The genes are TRDV1 and TRDJ1; 11 positions match TRDD3. The J gene, missing from TCRdb, was assigned here through DNA to germline matching. Germline V gives CDR1 TSWWSYY, CDR2 QGS. CDR3 length: 25 amino acids. After removal of 3 bases from V and 0 bases from J, the junction contained 30 bases not matched to a gene. CDR3 loop: CALGDRWPSRRNSGGYKWYTDKLIF. In nucleotides, the CDR3 is TGTGCTCTTGGGGACCGCTGGCCTTCCAGACGCAACTCTGGGGGATACAAGTGGTACACCGATAAACTCATCTTT.

This clone was counted a few times. A read error is likely here: a far larger clone is one base away. Other DNA sequences in the sample encode the same CDR3. V gene assignment gives TRDV1, but the J gene was left uncalled; the table's TRDD3 call for D was not verified on the DNA. CDR1 TSWWSYY and CDR2 QGS come from the germline V gene. The CDR3 has 18 amino acids. CDR3 nucleotides: TGTGCTCTTGGGGAATCACCTAGCTCACTGGGGGACACCGATAAACTCATCTTC. It translates to CALGESPSSLGDTDKLIF.

This clone was seen a few times. The amino acid sequence in TCRdb belongs to a much larger clone and departs from this DNA's translation at residue 12, likely a sequencing read error; the sequence shown is translated from the DNA. The chain recombines TRDV1 with TRDJ1; the match to TRDD3 covers 10 bases. The J gene comes from matching the DNA to germline here; TCRdb lacks it. Germline CDR1 TSWWSYY, CDR2 QGS. After removal of 8 bases from V and 1 base from J, the junction contained 19 bases not matched to a gene. The CDR3 has 19 residues. CDR3: CALSFAGGYRLCGTDKLIF. The CDR3 DNA reads as TGTGCTCTTTCCTTCGCTGGGGGATATCGACTCTGCGGCACCGATAAACTCATCTTT.